This T cell receptor (beta chain) came from a study of T cell changes during pregnancy in multiple sclerosis. The repertoire was sequenced with immunoSEQ multiplex PCR; TCRdb's copy has only in-frame clones and lacks some. Of about 59,000 clones in the sample, roughly 94% are singletons; the top ten hold 2.5% to 3%. Notes on this clone: Other DNA variants within this sample encode the same CDR3.

The CDR3 length is 15 residues. CDR1 is SGDLS, CDR2 YYNGEE, per germline. V dropped 0 bases and J dropped 0 bases, with 6 bases sitting between them. The sequenced sample was CD8+ T cells from peripheral blood mononuclear cells, obtained after pregnancy. The chain combines TRBV9 with TRBJ2-2, with unresolved D. This TCR came from a female donor with multiple sclerosis, enrolled in a pregnancy study. The CDR3 loop reads CASSVGGANTGELFF. The DNA of the CDR3 is TGTGCCAGCAGCGTAGGCGGTGCGAACACCGGGGAGCTGTTTTTT.